What follows is one T cell receptor beta chain and its context. Its antigen is unidentified. This sample stems from a study of shared clonotypes between healthy human individuals. Whole-study findings and limits: A reduction in generation probabilities was seen for non-shared clonotypes relative to those shared by all four donors.

Using immunoSEQ multiplex PCR, the repertoire was profiled, and TCRdb retains in-frame clones only, with some absent. Here the sample spans 600,000 to 750,000 clones, approximately 79% being singletons. This CDR3 comprises 15 residues. V was shortened by 5 bases and J by 10 bases, with 21 bases between the two germline ends. CDR1 is SGHVS, CDR2 FQNEAQ, per germline. The chain carries TRBV7-8 and TRBJ1-5; D is possibly TRBD1 (5 bases). The sample was memory CD4+ T cells sorted from blood. As for subset: CD45RA-negative fraction. This TCR was sampled from a woman aged 25 to 39 in good health. Here the CDR3 reads CASSPEVAGLVPQHF. CDR3 in DNA: TGTGCCAGCAGCCCCGAGGTCGCAGGGTTGGTTCCCCAGCATTTT.